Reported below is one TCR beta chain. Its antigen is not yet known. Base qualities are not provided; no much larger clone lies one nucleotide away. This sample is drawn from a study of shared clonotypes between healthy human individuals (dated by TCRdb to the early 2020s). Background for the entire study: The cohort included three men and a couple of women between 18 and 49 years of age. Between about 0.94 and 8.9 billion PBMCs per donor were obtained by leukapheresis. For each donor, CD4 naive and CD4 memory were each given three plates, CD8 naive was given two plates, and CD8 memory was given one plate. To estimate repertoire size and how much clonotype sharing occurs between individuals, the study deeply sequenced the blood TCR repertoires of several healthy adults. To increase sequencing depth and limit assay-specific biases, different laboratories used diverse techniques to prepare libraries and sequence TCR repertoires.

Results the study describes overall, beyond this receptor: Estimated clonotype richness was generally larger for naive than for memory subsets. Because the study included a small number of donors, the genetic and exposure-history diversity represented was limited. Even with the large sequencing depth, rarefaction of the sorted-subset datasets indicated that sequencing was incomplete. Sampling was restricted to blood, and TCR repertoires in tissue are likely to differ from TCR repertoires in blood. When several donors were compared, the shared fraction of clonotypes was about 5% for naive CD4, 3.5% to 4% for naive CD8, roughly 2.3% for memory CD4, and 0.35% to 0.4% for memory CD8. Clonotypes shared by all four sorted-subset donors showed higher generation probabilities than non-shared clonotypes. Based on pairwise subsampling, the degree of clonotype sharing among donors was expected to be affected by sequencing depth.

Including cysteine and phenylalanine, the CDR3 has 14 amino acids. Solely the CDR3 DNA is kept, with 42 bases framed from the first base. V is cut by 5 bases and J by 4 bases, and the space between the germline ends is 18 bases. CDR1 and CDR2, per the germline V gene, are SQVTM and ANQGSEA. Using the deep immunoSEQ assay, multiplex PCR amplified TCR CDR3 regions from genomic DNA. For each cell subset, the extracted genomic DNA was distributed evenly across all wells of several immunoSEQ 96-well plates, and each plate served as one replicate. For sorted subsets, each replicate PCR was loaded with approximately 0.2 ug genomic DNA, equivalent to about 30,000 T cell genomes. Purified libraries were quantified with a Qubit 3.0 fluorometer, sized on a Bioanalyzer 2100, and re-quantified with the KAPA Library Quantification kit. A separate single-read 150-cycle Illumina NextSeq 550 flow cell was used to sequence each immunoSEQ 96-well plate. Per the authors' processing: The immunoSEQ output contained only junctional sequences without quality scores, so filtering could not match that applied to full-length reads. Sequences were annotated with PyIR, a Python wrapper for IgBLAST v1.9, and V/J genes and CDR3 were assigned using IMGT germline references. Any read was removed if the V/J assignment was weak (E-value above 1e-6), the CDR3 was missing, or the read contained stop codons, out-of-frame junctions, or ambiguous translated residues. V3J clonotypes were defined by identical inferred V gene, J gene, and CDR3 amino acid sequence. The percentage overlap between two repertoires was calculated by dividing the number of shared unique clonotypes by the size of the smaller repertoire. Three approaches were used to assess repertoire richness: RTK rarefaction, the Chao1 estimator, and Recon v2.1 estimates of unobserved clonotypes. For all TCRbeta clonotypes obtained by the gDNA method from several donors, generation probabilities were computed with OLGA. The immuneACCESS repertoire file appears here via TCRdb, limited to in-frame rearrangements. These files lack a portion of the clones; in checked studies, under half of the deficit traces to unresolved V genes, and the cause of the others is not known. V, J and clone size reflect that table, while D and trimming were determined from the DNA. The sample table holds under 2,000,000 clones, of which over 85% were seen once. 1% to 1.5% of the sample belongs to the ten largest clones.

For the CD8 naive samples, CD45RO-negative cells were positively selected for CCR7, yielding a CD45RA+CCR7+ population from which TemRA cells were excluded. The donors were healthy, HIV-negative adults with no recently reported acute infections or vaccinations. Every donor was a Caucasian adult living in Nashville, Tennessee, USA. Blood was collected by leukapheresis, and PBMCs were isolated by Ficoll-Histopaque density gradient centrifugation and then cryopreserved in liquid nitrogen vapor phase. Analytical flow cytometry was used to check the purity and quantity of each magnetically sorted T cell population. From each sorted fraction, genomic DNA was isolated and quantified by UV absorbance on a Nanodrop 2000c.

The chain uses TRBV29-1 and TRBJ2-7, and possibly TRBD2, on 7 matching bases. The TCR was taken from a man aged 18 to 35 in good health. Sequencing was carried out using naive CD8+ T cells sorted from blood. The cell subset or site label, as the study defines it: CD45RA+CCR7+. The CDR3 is CSVQPGRGGYEQYF. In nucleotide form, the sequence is TGCAGCGTTCAACCCGGTAGGGGGGGATACGAGCAGTACTTC.